The next 16 T cell receptor beta chains were all read from a single sample in a study of T cell responses to AZD1222 COVID-19 vaccine. Libraries were prepared by immunoSEQ multiplex PCR; TCRdb keeps only in-frame clonotypes and omits some of them. This table has 95,000 to 150,000 clones, over 75% appearing once. Source: peripheral blood, taken on day 0 of AZD1222 vaccination. Receptors originate from an adult in good health.

The chain uses TRBV12-3 or TRBV12-4 and TRBJ2-2, with a tentative D call TRBD1 (5 bases). Trimming took off 6 bases at V and 3 bases at J, with 8 bases between the two ends. This CDR3 is built from 13 residues. In DNA form, the CDR3 reads TGTGCCAGCAGCAGACAGCACACCGGGGAGCTGTTTTTT. Its translation: CASSRQHTGELFF.

This chain links TRBV2 with TRBJ1-1, with no clear D. Trimming took off 7 bases at V and 0 bases at J, with 9 bases between the two ends. The length of the CDR3 is 13 residues. Germline-derived CDR1 and CDR2 are SNHLY and FYNNEI. The CDR3 DNA is TGTGCCAGCAAGACGGAGATGAACACTGAAGCTTTCTTT. Protein: CASKTEMNTEAFF. The variable domain in full, completed from reference TRBV2 and TRBJ1-1, reads EPEVTQTPSHQVTQMGQEVILRCVPISNHLYFYWYRQILGQKVEFLVSFYNNEISEKSEIFDDQFSVERPDGSNFTLKIRSTKLEDSAMYFCASKTEMNTEAFFGQGTRLTVV.

V is TRBV4-1 and J is TRBJ1-2, with D possibly being TRBD1 (5 bases). Trimming cost V 1 base and J 6 bases, with 6 bases left between them. Germline loops: CDR1 MGHRA, CDR2 YSYEKL. The CDR3 has 12 residues. This CDR3 reads CASSQGGNGYTF. Here the CDR3 DNA reads TGCGCCAGCAGCCAAGGGGGCAATGGCTACACCTTC.

This chain connects TRBV6-6 to TRBJ2-7, with D maybe TRBD1 (7 bases). The CDR3 has 14 amino acids. V was trimmed by 8 bases and J by 2 bases, leaving 16 bases between them. Germline V gene lookup returns CDR1 MNHNY and CDR2 SVGAGI (reference sequence). The CDR3 loop is CASCGTASTYEQYF. CDR3 DNA: TGTGCCAGCTGCGGGACAGCCTCCACCTACGAGCAGTACTTC.

The chain joins TRBV11-2 to TRBJ1-4; D gene ambiguous. Between the trimmed V and J ends, which lost 1 base and 0 bases, there was a span of 6 bases. The CDR3 is 15 residues long. CDR1 is SGHAT, CDR2 FQNNGV, per germline. CDR3 in DNA: TGTGCCAGCAGCTTAGCTCCAGCAACTAATGAAAAACTGTTTTTT. Translated, it gives CASSLAPATNEKLFF.

The chain has TRBV28 and TRBJ1-2; TRBD1 matches 9 bases. The CDR3 spans 13 residues. After removal of 6 bases from V and 8 bases from J, the junction contained 7 bases not matched to a gene. Germline CDR1 is MDHEN and CDR2 is SYDVKM. The CDR3 DNA is TGTGCCAGCAGCAACAGGGGGCAAGGAGGCTACACCTTC. It encodes CASSNRGQGGYTF.

V is TRBV6-5 and J is TRBJ2-7; D gene ambiguous. The CDR3 spans 13 residues. The V end lost 2 bases, the J end lost 3 bases, and 8 bases lay between the germline ends. Germline loops: CDR1 MNHEY, CDR2 SVGAGI. CDR3 sequence reads: CASSYGIVYEQYF. CDR3 bases: TGTGCCAGCAGTTACGGGATCGTCTACGAGCAGTACTTC.

V is TRBV2 and J is TRBJ2-5; perhaps D is TRBD1 or TRBD2 (5 bases each). With 8 bases removed from V and 4 bases from J, the gap between germline ends came to 8 bases. Germline loops: CDR1 SNHLY, CDR2 FYNNEI. This CDR3 contains 11 residues. CDR3 nucleotide sequence: TGTGCCAGCGCGAGGGGAGAGACCCAGTACTTC. Protein product: CASARGETQYF.

This clone has just one count. The rearrangement links TRBV5-5 to TRBJ2-3; D perhaps matches TRBD2 (5 bases). Trimming took 4 bases from V and 2 from J, leaving 23 bases between them. Germline V CDR1 and CDR2: SGHKS, YYEKEE (reference sequence). This CDR3 has 18 residues. CDR3 coding DNA: TGTGCCAGCAGCCCGTCCCGGCGGGCGGGTTATTCCACAGATACGCAGTATTTT. Translating gives CASSPSRRAGYSTDTQYF.

The chain employs TRBV6-5 and TRBJ2-2; no clear D gene. Germline V gene sequence: CDR1 MNHEY, CDR2 SVGAGI. The V and J ends lost 6 bases and 6 bases respectively, with 5 bases between them. The CDR3 runs 11 residues. CDR3 sequence (DNA): TGTGCCAGCAGCCCGCCCGGGGAGCTGTTTTTT. It is translated as CASSPPGELFF.

The chain carries TRBV19 and TRBJ2-1; TRBD2 matches 10 bases. CDR3 length: 14 residues. Germline V lookup: CDR1 LNHDA, CDR2 SQIVND (reference sequence). V was pared by 5 bases and J by 8 bases, with 6 bases of the junction left unmatched. The CDR3 nucleotides are TGTGCCAGTAGTCCTAGCGGGAGACAGTATGAGCAGTTCTTC. The encoded protein is CASSPSGRQYEQFF.

The chain uses TRBV29-1 and TRBJ1-2; possibly TRBD1 for D (5 bases). V lost 3 bases and J 4 bases, leaving 12 bases between the germline ends. This CDR3 has 13 residues. CDR1 and CDR2 from the germline V gene are SQVTM and ANQGSEA. The CDR3 sequence: CSVEAGLSYGYTF. In DNA form, the CDR3 reads TGCAGCGTTGAGGCAGGGCTTAGCTATGGCTACACCTTC.

This clone was detected only once. The CDR3 nucleotides read TGTGCCAGCAGCTTAGGCGACGGTAGCAATCAGCCCCAGCATTTT. Translated, it gives CASSLGDGSNQPQHF. This chain links TRBV7-2 with TRBJ1-5; D is ambiguous. In germline, CDR1 is SGHTA, CDR2 FQGNSA. The CDR3 extends over 15 amino acids. V shed 1 base and J shed 0 bases, with 7 bases lying between them.

This clone has a single count. The chain links TRBV7-9 to TRBJ2-7, with D maybe TRBD2 (6 bases). Germline assignment: CDR1 SEHNR and CDR2 FQNEAQ (reference sequence). The germline V and J ends were trimmed by 3 bases and 2 bases, with 14 bases remaining between them. CDR3 length: 15 amino acids. In nucleotides, the CDR3 is TGTGCCAGCAGCTTCTCCGGGACTCGTACCTACGAGCAGTACTTC. It specifies CASSFSGTRTYEQYF. The entire variable domain, with the rest obtained from reference TRBV7-9 and TRBJ2-7, is as follows: DTGVSQNPRHKITKRGQNVTFRCDPISEHNRLYWYRQTLGQGPEFLTYFQNEAQLEKSRLLSDRFSAERPKGSFSTLEIQRTEQGDSAMYLCASSFSGTRTYEQYFGPGTRLTVT.

This chain links TRBV12-3 or TRBV12-4 with TRBJ1-1; unclear D gene. V dropped 3 bases and J dropped 5 bases, with 7 bases sitting between them. This CDR3 spans 12 amino acids. CDR3 sequence reads: CASSFFGTEAFF. Written as DNA, the CDR3 is TGTGCCAGCAGTTTCTTTGGTACTGAAGCTTTCTTT.

V usage is TRBV27 and J usage is TRBJ2-1; TRBD1 matches at 7 bases. The CDR3 contains 18 residues. Germline CDR1 is MNHEY and CDR2 is SMNVEV (reference sequence). Trimming took 1 base from V and 1 from J; bases not matched to a gene: 10. The CDR3 spells CASSLFAPRGLSYNEQFF. The CDR3 DNA sequence: TGTGCCAGCAGTTTATTTGCCCCGAGGGGGCTATCCTACAATGAGCAGTTCTTC.